These 23 T cell receptor beta chains share one sample of origin, sequenced in a study of brain metastases from non-small cell lung cancer. The assay was immunoSEQ multiplex PCR, and TCRdb's table has in-frame clones only and misses some. The sample contains roughly 14,000 clones, around four fifths of which appear only once. Material for sequencing was primary lung tumor tissue. These receptors all come from a donor over 35 with non-small cell lung cancer.

This clone occurred a few times. This chain joins TRBV19 and TRBJ1-2; D remains ambiguous. CDR1 is LNHDA and CDR2 is SQIVND in the germline V gene (reference sequence). V was clipped by 5 bases and J by 4 bases, with 11 bases between them. The CDR3 is 13 amino acids. This CDR3 reads CASSALLGYGYTF. In nucleotides, the CDR3 is TGTGCCAGTAGTGCCCTACTTGGCTATGGCTACACCTTC.

This clone was picked up a small number of times. This chain uses TRBV5-6 with TRBJ2-5, with a weak D call TRBD2 (6 bases). Germline values: CDR1 SGHDT, CDR2 YYEEEE. The CDR3 is made up of 15 amino acids. V was clipped by 1 base and J by 2 bases, with 12 bases between them. CDR3 sequence reads: CASSLIGSGQETQYF. Written as DNA, the CDR3 is TGTGCCAGCAGCTTGATTGGTAGCGGACAAGAGACCCAGTACTTC. Full variable domain (outside the CDR3, taken from reference TRBV5-6 and TRBJ2-5): DAGVTQSPTHLIKTRGQQVTLRCSPKSGHDTVSWYQQALGQGPQFIFQYYEEEERQRGNFPDRFSGHQFPNYSSELNVNALLLGDSALYLCASSLIGSGQETQYFGPGTRLLVL.

V gene TRBV3-1 (or the pseudogene TRBV3-2) combines with J gene TRBJ2-3; D gene unclear. Trimming cost V 3 bases and J 2 bases, with 3 bases left between them. Germline loops: CDR1 LGHDT, CDR2 YNNKEL (reference sequence). The CDR3 runs 12 residues. CDR3 protein: CASSQVTDTQYF. The CDR3 DNA is TGTGCCAGCAGCCAGGTCACAGATACGCAGTATTTT.

The V and J genes are TRBV6-2 or TRBV6-3 and TRBJ2-7, with D unclear. Per germline, CDR1 MNHEY and CDR2 SVGEGT. This CDR3 is built from 15 residues. V was shortened by 5 bases and J by 0 bases, with 14 bases between the two germline ends. Written as DNA, the CDR3 is TGTGCCAGCAGTACGGGTTCTCGGAGCTCCTACGAGCAGTACTTC. Protein product: CASSTGSRSSYEQYF.

V is TRBV5-1 and J is TRBJ2-5; TRBD2 is a possible D gene (5 bases). The CDR3 sequence is 13 residues long. Germline CDR1 is SGHRS and CDR2 is YFSETQ. The V end was cut by 5 bases, the J end by 5 bases, with 13 bases between. The CDR3 is CASSLQEVETQYF. The CDR3 region has the DNA TGCGCCAGCAGTCTCCAGGAGGTGGAGACCCAGTACTTC.

The V and J genes are TRBV7-8 and TRBJ2-5; D unclear. CDR3 size: 16 residues. The germline V gene encodes CDR1 SGHVS and CDR2 FQNEAQ. Trimming pared 4 bases from V and 2 bases from J, leaving 17 bases between. The CDR3 DNA is TGTGCCAGCAGCTCTTACAGTACAAATCCTCAAGAGACCCAGTACTTC. Protein: CASSSYSTNPQETQYF.

The chain links TRBV19 to TRBJ1-2; 10 bases map to TRBD1. Looked up from germline, CDR1 is LNHDA and CDR2 is SQIVND (reference sequence). J was trimmed by 8 bases and V by 9 bases; bases with no gene match: 9. CDR3 size: 13 residues. This CDR3 is CASTPGTGDGYTF. The CDR3, as DNA: TGTGCCAGCACCCCAGGGACAGGGGACGGCTACACCTTC.

This clone was observed a handful of times. The chain combines TRBV5-6 with TRBJ1-2; no firm D call. CDR3 length: 13 amino acids. Germline CDR1 SGHDT, CDR2 YYEEEE. Deletions cut 0 bases from V and 7 bases from J, with 10 bases between. CDR3 residues: CASSLEPNGGYTF. Here the CDR3 DNA reads TGTGCCAGCAGCTTGGAACCCAACGGTGGCTACACCTTC.

The chain employs TRBV3-1 (or the pseudogene TRBV3-2) and TRBJ2-7, with a weak D call TRBD2 (5 bases). This CDR3 is built from 12 residues. V lost 4 bases and J 7 bases, leaving 11 bases between the germline ends. Germline V gene lookup returns CDR1 LGHDT and CDR2 YNNKEL (reference sequence). The CDR3 nucleotides read TGTGCCAGCAGCCCACTAGGTAGGGAGCAGTACTTC. Its protein is CASSPLGREQYF.

The chain has TRBV25-1 and TRBJ2-6; 7 bases line up with TRBD1. Germline-derived CDR1 and CDR2 are MGHDK and SYGVNS. CDR3 size: 15 residues. V lost 6 bases to trimming and J lost 2 bases; unmatched junction nucleotides: 4. The CDR3: CASSRDRAGANVLTF. Written as DNA, the CDR3 is TGTGCCAGCAGCCGCGACAGGGCTGGGGCCAACGTCCTGACTTTC. Variable domain in full (rest from reference TRBV25-1 and TRBJ2-6): EADIYQTPRYLVIGTGKKITLECSQTMGHDKMYWYQQDPGMELHLIHYSYGVNSTEKGDLSSESTVSRIRTEHFPLTLESARPSHTSQYLCASSRDRAGANVLTFGAGSRLTVL.

On this clone itself: Compared with germline, one end of the junction differs, possibly owing to a read error. The chain is built from TRBV19 and TRBJ2-5, with D possibly TRBD2 on 7 matching bases. This CDR3 comprises 13 residues. Germline V gene lookup returns CDR1 LNHDA and CDR2 SQIVND (reference sequence). The DNA for the CDR3 is TGTACCAGTAGCCCCGGCGGGGGCGAGACCCAGTACTTC. Protein: CTSSPGGGETQYF.

V usage is TRBV7-2 and J usage is TRBJ1-1; 8 nucleotides agree with TRBD1. Trimming took 7 bases from V and 1 from J; bases not matched to a gene: 5. Germline V gene data show CDR1 as SGHTA and CDR2 as FQGNSA. The CDR3 is made up of 14 amino acids. DNA for the CDR3: TGTGCCAGCAACGGACAGGGATGGAACACTGAAGCTTTCTTT. It codes for CASNGQGWNTEAFF.

V gene TRBV9 combines with J gene TRBJ2-5; perhaps TRBD1 as D (7 bases). Deletions cut 3 bases from V and 5 bases from J, with 17 bases between. Looked up from germline, CDR1 is SGDLS and CDR2 is YYNGEE. There are 15 residues in the CDR3. DNA for the CDR3: TGTGCCAGCAGCGGACAGGGTTTGGAGGGGGAGACCCAGTACTTC. It is translated as CASSGQGLEGETQYF.

The count of this clone is one. The chain joins TRBV7-8 to TRBJ2-6, with D perhaps matching TRBD2 (6 bases). The CDR3 has 12 amino acids. Per the germline V gene, CDR1 is SGHVS and CDR2 is FQNEAQ. The ends were cut back, 5 bases at V and 19 bases at J, with 18 bases in the middle. CDR3 loop: CASSPAGPRLTF. CDR3 nucleotides: TGTGCCAGCAGCCCAGCGGGCCCCCGGCTAACTTTC.

This chain links TRBV2 with TRBJ1-4; perhaps TRBD1 as D (6 bases). In germline, CDR1 is SNHLY, CDR2 FYNNEI. V lost 3 bases to trimming and J lost 8 bases, with 16 bases between them. The CDR3 runs 15 residues. DNA for the CDR3: TGTGCCAGCAGTGACCTCCAGGGGCGAGGAGAAAAACTGTTTTTT. Encoded protein: CASSDLQGRGEKLFF.

This chain joins TRBV24-1 and TRBJ2-1, with 8 bases that match TRBD1. The CDR3 sequence is 16 residues long. CDR1 and CDR2 from the germline V gene are KGHDR and SFDVKD. The junction had 9 bases not matched to a gene; V was cut back by 0 bases and J by 9 bases. The CDR3 loop is CATSDLAGGNRGEQFF. The CDR3 DNA reads TGTGCCACCAGTGATTTGGCAGGGGGCAATAGAGGTGAGCAGTTCTTC.

The gene calls are TRBV6-4 and TRBJ2-2, with 11 positions matching TRBD1. With 4 bases clipped from V and 6 bases from J, the junction kept 7 bases outside the gene matches. This CDR3 has 16 amino acids. CDR1 MRHNA and CDR2 SNTAGT come from the germline V gene. DNA for the CDR3: TGTGCCAGCAGTGTAGGATGGGACAGGGGGGCCGGGGAGCTGTTTTTT. Residues: CASSVGWDRGAGELFF.

The chain combines TRBV12-3 or TRBV12-4 with TRBJ1-2, with 7 bases that match TRBD1. V was clipped by 5 bases and J by 7 bases; unmatched bases: 4. The CDR3 is made up of 12 amino acids. In DNA form, the CDR3 reads TGTGCCAGCAGTGCCGACAGGGTTGGCTACACCTTC. This translates into CASSADRVGYTF.

The chain combines TRBV14 with TRBJ2-2; TRBD2 matches at 10 bases. The germline gives CDR1 SGHDN, CDR2 FVKESK. V trimming: 4 bases; J trimming: 3 bases; junction bases outside the gene matches: 2. This CDR3 comprises 15 residues. The CDR3 DNA follows: TGTGCCAGCAGCCGGACTAGCGGCCACACCGGGGAGCTGTTTTTT. Translating gives CASSRTSGHTGELFF.

The chain is built from TRBV7-8 and TRBJ2-1; 8 bases line up with TRBD1. Germline values: CDR1 SGHVS, CDR2 FQNEAQ. J gave up 0 bases and V 2 bases, and 12 bases lay outside the gene matches. The CDR3 is 19 amino acids. The DNA for the CDR3 is TGTGCCAGCAGCTTACCTCAGGGGGCAGGGGGCATCTCCTACAATGAGCAGTTCTTC. The encoded protein is CASSLPQGAGGISYNEQFF. Based on the CDR3 plus reference TRBV7-8 and TRBJ2-1, the full variable domain is GAGVSQSPRYKVAKRGQDVALRCDPISGHVSLFWYQQALGQGPEFLTYFQNEAQLDKSGLPSDRFFAERPEGSVSTLKIQRTQQEDSAVYLCASSLPQGAGGISYNEQFFGPGTRLTVL.

V gene TRBV7-3 combines with J gene TRBJ2-2; the D is unclear. This CDR3 is 16 amino acids long. V shed 2 bases and J shed 6 bases, with 16 bases lying between them. The germline V gene encodes CDR1 SGHTA and CDR2 FQGTGA. CDR3 sequence: CASSLQPGIGSGELFF. CDR3 bases: TGTGCCAGCAGCTTACAGCCTGGGATCGGATCCGGGGAGCTGTTTTTT.

The V call is TRBV5-4, the J call TRBJ1-1; D is undetermined. V lost 6 bases and J lost 5, with 17 bases in between. The CDR3 consists of 14 residues. The germline V gene encodes CDR1 SGHNT and CDR2 YYREEE (reference sequence). CDR3 coding DNA: TGTGCCAGCACCGTGGCCGGTGACGGGACTGAAGCTTTCTTT. It specifies CASTVAGDGTEAFF.

A remark on this clone: Other DNA sequences within the sample encode an identical CDR3. The chain links TRBV21-1 to TRBJ1-1. TRBV21-1 represents a pseudogene. CDR3 length equals 14 residues. CDR3 DNA sequence: TGTGCCAGCAGACCGGGACTAGGGCTCACTGAAGCTTTTTTT. Its translation: CASRPGLGLTEAFF.